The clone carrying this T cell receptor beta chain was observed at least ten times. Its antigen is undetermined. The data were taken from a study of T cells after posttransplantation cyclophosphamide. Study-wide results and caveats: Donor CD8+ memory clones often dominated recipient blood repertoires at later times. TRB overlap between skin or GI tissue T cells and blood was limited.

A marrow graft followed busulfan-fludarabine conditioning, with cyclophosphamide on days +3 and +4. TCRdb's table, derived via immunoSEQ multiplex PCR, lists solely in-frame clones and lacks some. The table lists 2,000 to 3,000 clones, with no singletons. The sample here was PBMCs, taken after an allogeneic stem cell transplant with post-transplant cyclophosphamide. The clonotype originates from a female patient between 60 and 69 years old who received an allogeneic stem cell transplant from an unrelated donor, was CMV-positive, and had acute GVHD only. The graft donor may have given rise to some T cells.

The CDR3 sequence: CASSPDFGVWEQFF. In DNA form, the CDR3 reads TGTGCCAGCAGTCCGGACTTCGGGGTGTGGGAGCAGTTCTTC. This chain joins TRBV6-4 and TRBJ2-1; possibly TRBD2 for D (5 bases). V lost 5 bases and J 10 bases, leaving 18 bases between the germline ends. CDR3 length equals 14 residues. Germline V lookup: CDR1 MRHNA, CDR2 SNTAGT.